The 27 T cell receptor beta chains presented below share a single source sample, sequenced in a study of PD-L1 blockade in urothelial cancer. Sequencing was performed with immunoSEQ multiplex PCR; in TCRdb, only in-frame clones are kept and a portion is missing. The sample shows just under 30,000 clones, approximately 89% of them seen only once. Sequencing used PBMCs, obtained around atezolizumab (anti-PD-L1) treatment. These receptors all stem from a man between 50 and 59 years old with urothelial cancer.

The CDR3 reads CASSPLPRSRGGEKLFF. The CDR3 nucleotides read TGTGCCAGCAGCCCCCTCCCTAGGTCCAGGGGCGGTGAAAAACTGTTTTTT. The V gene is TRBV9, the J gene TRBJ1-4; TRBD1 is a possible D gene (6 bases). Germline CDR1 is SGDLS and CDR2 is YYNGEE. The V end lost 4 bases, the J end lost 7 bases, and 23 bases lay between the germline ends. The length of the CDR3 is 17 residues.

This chain links TRBV27 with TRBJ2-3, with 11 bases aligning to TRBD2. Per germline, CDR1 MNHEY and CDR2 SMNVEV (reference sequence). The length of the CDR3 is 16 residues. V lost 4 bases, J lost 3 bases, and 6 bases stayed unmatched. The CDR3 bases are TGTGCCAGCAGTTCCCTAGCGGGGGGCGTAACAGATACGCAGTATTTT. Protein: CASSSLAGGVTDTQYF.

V gene TRBV12-5 combines with J gene TRBJ2-7; TRBD2 agrees at 11 bases. The CDR3 is 13 amino acids. Per the germline V gene, CDR1 is LGHNT and CDR2 is FRNRAP. V was pared by 8 bases and J by 3 bases, with 3 bases of the junction left unmatched. Here the CDR3 reads CASRLAGNYEQYF. In DNA form, the CDR3 reads TGTGCTAGTAGACTAGCGGGGAACTACGAGCAGTACTTC.

About this clone: At one boundary the junction diverges from the germline segment, which might be a read error. The chain employs TRBV9 and TRBJ1-1; D call uncertain. Germline CDR1 SGDLS, CDR2 YYNGEE. The length of the CDR3 is 13 residues. CDR3 nucleotide sequence: TGTGCCAGCAGCCCCCGCGACATCCTAAGCTTTGACTTT. This codes for CASSPRDILSFDF.

The gene calls are TRBV5-1 and TRBJ2-3, with 8 bases identical to TRBD1. The J segment lost 6 bases and the V segment lost 4 bases, leaving 13 bases of the junction unmatched. This CDR3 spans 16 amino acids. Germline CDR1 reads SGHRS; CDR2 reads YFSETQ. CDR3 amino acids: CASSRPGQGKRDTQYF. CDR3 sequence (DNA): TGCGCCAGCAGCCGTCCCGGACAGGGAAAGAGGGATACGCAGTATTTT.

The table lists this clone with a count of one. The chain carries TRBV20-1 and TRBJ2-7; D ambiguous. Germline loops: CDR1 DFQATT, CDR2 SNEGSKA (reference sequence). V shed 1 base and J shed 4 bases, with 5 bases lying between them. This CDR3 is built from 11 residues. This CDR3 reads CSARVGYEQYF. The CDR3 DNA is TGCAGTGCTAGAGTCGGTTACGAGCAGTACTTC.

In this sample, this clone turned up once. J is TRBJ1-1 and V is TRBV19, with D unresolved. This CDR3 is 13 amino acids long. V was pared by 3 bases and J by 0 bases, with 5 bases between. Germline V lookup: CDR1 LNHDA, CDR2 SQIVND (reference sequence). In nucleotides, the CDR3 is TGTGCCAGTAGTATGAGCATGAACACTGAAGCTTTCTTT. Translation: CASSMSMNTEAFF. Drawing the rest from reference TRBV19 and TRBJ1-1, the complete variable domain is DGGITQSPKYLFRKEGQNVTLSCEQNLNHDAMYWYRQDPGQGLRLIYYSQIVNDFQKGDIAEGYSVSREKKESFPLTVTSAQKNPTAFYLCASSMSMNTEAFFGQGTRLTVV.

This chain uses TRBV27 with TRBJ2-6, with TRBD1 identical over 7 bases. CDR3 size: 14 residues. V gave up 7 bases and J gave up 2 bases; unmatched junction bases: 2. In germline, CDR1 is MNHEY, CDR2 SMNVEV (reference sequence). This CDR3 is CASTGGPGANVLTF. In DNA form, the CDR3 reads TGTGCCAGCACAGGGGGACCTGGGGCCAACGTCCTGACTTTC.

The rearrangement uses TRBV5-5 and TRBJ2-1, with 12 bases that match TRBD1. In germline, CDR1 is SGHKS, CDR2 YYEKEE (reference sequence). The CDR3 spans 15 residues. With V trimmed by 4 bases and J by 10 bases, 9 bases remained unmatched. Here the CDR3 DNA reads TGTGCCAGCAGCCCTCCGGGACAGGGGGCGCGGGAGCAGTTCTTC. Protein product: CASSPPGQGAREQFF.

This chain joins TRBV6-5 and TRBJ2-5; D is ambiguous. Trimming took off 7 bases at V and 5 bases at J, with 8 bases between the two ends. The CDR3 contains 11 residues. Germline lookup yields CDR1 MNHEY and CDR2 SVGAGI. The CDR3 nucleotides are TGTGCCAGCAAGTCGGTTGAGACCCAGTACTTC. Its protein product is CASKSVETQYF.

The V call is TRBV6-5, the J call TRBJ1-2; weak D call: TRBD1 (6 bases). The germline gives CDR1 MNHEY, CDR2 SVGAGI. The CDR3 sequence is 14 residues long. Trimming removed 5 bases at V and 4 bases at J, with 14 bases between. The CDR3 DNA sequence: TGTGCCAGCAGTGAACAGGGTGGTGGCTATGGCTACACCTTC. This encodes CASSEQGGGYGYTF.

This clone was observed once. The chain combines TRBV5-1 with TRBJ1-5; the D is unclear. Germline V gene sequence: CDR1 SGHRS, CDR2 YFSETQ. V was trimmed by 4 bases and J by 10 bases, leaving 18 bases between them. The CDR3 is made up of 14 amino acids. The CDR3 nucleotides read TGCGCCAGCAGCCCCGAGGGTGGAGATAGACCCCAGCATTTT. It is translated as CASSPEGGDRPQHF.

The V call is TRBV18, the J call TRBJ2-1, with 12 bases that match TRBD2. Germline V gene data show CDR1 as KGHSH and CDR2 as LQKENI. This CDR3 region has 16 residues. Germline trimming cut 6 bases from V and 7 bases from J; bases unmatched to any gene: 10. CDR3 sequence reads: CASSTLAGGYSNEQFF. The CDR3 DNA is TGTGCCAGCTCTACTCTAGCGGGGGGGTACTCGAATGAGCAGTTCTTC.

The chain couples TRBV2 to TRBJ2-7; TRBD1 aligns across 9 bases. The V segment lost 8 bases and the J segment 2 bases; nucleotides outside the gene matches: 13. Looked up from germline, CDR1 is SNHLY and CDR2 is FYNNEI. This CDR3 has 16 residues. This chain's CDR3 is CASSRTGDLTTYEQYF. CDR3 DNA: TGTGCCAGCTCGCGGACAGGGGACCTTACCACCTACGAGCAGTACTTC. The variable domain in full, with the rest retrieved from reference TRBV2 and TRBJ2-7, is EPEVTQTPSHQVTQMGQEVILRCVPISNHLYFYWYRQILGQKVEFLVSFYNNEISEKSEIFDDQFSVERPDGSNFTLKIRSTKLEDSAMYFCASSRTGDLTTYEQYFGPGTRLTVT.

A word on this clone: The limits of the CDR3 on the DNA are not certain, so only TCRdb's listed CDR3 is given. This sequence joins TRBV28 and TRBJ1-5; TRBD1 reflects the table's D call only, with no check against the DNA. Germline values: CDR1 MDHEN, CDR2 SYDVKM. The CDR3 is made up of 14 amino acids, end residues included. The CDR3: CASSFLAVNQPQHF.

This chain joins TRBV7-6 and TRBJ2-7; TRBD1 might be the D (6 bases). The CDR3 has 15 residues. Trimming took off 2 bases at V and 0 bases at J, with 11 bases between the two ends. Germline lookup yields CDR1 SGHVS and CDR2 FNYEAQ. CDR3 sequence: CASSLWQGSSYEQYF. The CDR3 nucleotides are TGTGCCAGCAGCTTATGGCAGGGGAGCTCCTACGAGCAGTACTTC.

The V and J genes are TRBV19 and TRBJ1-2; D unclear. This CDR3 is built from 15 residues. The V gene's germline CDR1 is LNHDA and CDR2 SQIVND (reference sequence). V dropped 3 bases and J dropped 8 bases, with 19 bases sitting between them. CDR3: CASSIGSIESGGYTF. The CDR3 DNA sequence: TGTGCCAGTAGTATCGGGTCCATCGAATCCGGCGGCTACACCTTC.

The chain carries TRBV7-2 and TRBJ2-5; 8 bases line up with TRBD2. V shed 3 bases and J 4 bases; nucleotides not matched to a gene: 19. Germline V gene sequence: CDR1 SGHTA, CDR2 FQGNSA. The CDR3 length is 19 residues. This CDR3 reads CASSLRGAGAGPRGETQYF. The CDR3 DNA reads as TGTGCCAGCAGCTTGAGGGGAGCGGGGGCTGGTCCAAGAGGAGAGACCCAGTACTTC. The complete variable domain, with remaining parts taken from reference TRBV7-2 and TRBJ2-5, reads GAGVSQSPSNKVTEKGKDVELRCDPISGHTALYWYRQSLGQGLEFLIYFQGNSAPDKSGLPSDRFSAERTGGSVSTLTIQRTQQEDSAVYLCASSLRGAGAGPRGETQYFGPGTRLLVL.

The rearrangement uses TRBV6-5 and TRBJ2-2; D possibly corresponds to TRBD1 (6 bases). This CDR3 contains 16 residues. V was clipped by 2 bases and J by 1 base, with 11 bases between them. Germline V gene sequence: CDR1 MNHEY, CDR2 SVGAGI. Here the CDR3 reads CASSYRTVQNTGELFF. The CDR3 bases are TGTGCCAGCAGTTACCGGACAGTACAGAACACCGGGGAGCTGTTTTTT.

CDR3 protein: CASSFLDSSGNTIYF. The CDR3 region has the DNA TGTGCCAGCAGTTTCCTGGACAGTTCTGGAAACACCATATATTTT. This rearrangement joins TRBV28 to TRBJ1-3; tentative D call: TRBD1 (6 bases). Germline CDR1 MDHEN, CDR2 SYDVKM. V lost 3 bases and J 1 base, leaving 10 bases between the germline ends. This CDR3 region has 15 residues.

The chain couples TRBV27 to TRBJ2-7, with TRBD1 matching over 10 bases. CDR1 is MNHEY, CDR2 SMNVEV, per germline (reference sequence). CDR3 length equals 14 residues. After removal of 7 bases from V and 4 bases from J, the junction contained 7 bases not matched to a gene. CDR3 loop: CASKGQGTRYEQYF. The CDR3 nucleotides are TGTGCCAGCAAGGGACAGGGGACTCGGTACGAGCAGTACTTC.

J is TRBJ2-7 and V is TRBV9; possible D gene TRBD2, 5 bases. The germline gives CDR1 SGDLS, CDR2 YYNGEE. The CDR3 spans 16 residues. Trimming removed 0 bases from V and 2 bases from J, with 15 bases in between. The CDR3 DNA sequence: TGTGCCAGCAGCGTAGGGCTGGGAGTCGGCCCCTACGAGCAGTACTTC. Protein product: CASSVGLGVGPYEQYF.

V and J are TRBV15 and TRBJ2-5; perhaps TRBD2 as D (6 bases). The CDR3 has 13 amino acids. Per germline, CDR1 LNHNV and CDR2 YYDKDF (reference sequence). The CDR3 DNA reads as TGTGCTTTTGCGGAGGGAAGGGTGGAGACCCAGTACTTC. It is translated as CAFAEGRVETQYF. Full variable domain (outside the CDR3, taken from reference TRBV15 and TRBJ2-5): DAMVIQNPRYQVTQFGKPVTLSCSQTLNHNVMYWYQQKSSQAPKLLFHYYDKDFNNEADTPDNFQSRRPNTSFCFLDIRSPGLGDTAMYLCAFAEGRVETQYFGPGTRLLVL.

The V and J genes are TRBV19 and TRBJ1-4; 9 bases fit TRBD1. The CDR3 is 15 amino acids. After removal of 4 bases from V and 7 bases from J, the junction contained 7 bases not matched to a gene. Per the germline V gene, CDR1 is LNHDA and CDR2 is SQIVND (reference sequence). CDR3 loop: CASSNPGQGIEKLFF. Here the CDR3 DNA reads TGTGCCAGTAGTAACCCGGGACAGGGAATTGAAAAACTGTTTTTT. Supplemented by reference TRBV19 and TRBJ1-4, the full variable domain reads DGGITQSPKYLFRKEGQNVTLSCEQNLNHDAMYWYRQDPGQGLRLIYYSQIVNDFQKGDIAEGYSVSREKKESFPLTVTSAQKNPTAFYLCASSNPGQGIEKLFFGSGTQLSVL.

This CDR3 reads CATEGAGETQYF. The DNA of the CDR3 is TGTGCCACCGAGGGGGCCGGGGAGACCCAGTACTTC. V gene TRBV19 combines with J gene TRBJ2-5, with 7 bases matching TRBD1. CDR1 and CDR2 from the germline V gene are LNHDA and SQIVND (reference sequence). J was trimmed by 5 bases and V by 10 bases; bases with no gene match: 7. The CDR3 runs to 12 residues.

This chain links TRBV7-3 with TRBJ2-1; TRBD2 agrees at 9 bases. Germline lookup yields CDR1 SGHTA and CDR2 FQGTGA. The CDR3 is 17 residues long. The trim removed 1 base at V and 1 base at J, leaving 5 bases unmatched. This chain's CDR3 is CASSLRAGGRSYNEQFF. CDR3 coding DNA: TGTGCCAGCAGCTTAAGGGCGGGGGGGCGTTCCTACAATGAGCAGTTCTTC.

The table lists this clone with a few counts. V usage is TRBV6-1 and J usage is TRBJ2-7; 9 nucleotides agree with TRBD1. This CDR3 contains 11 residues. V was clipped by 5 bases and J by 9 bases; unmatched bases: 2. Per germline, CDR1 MNHNS and CDR2 SASEGT. CDR3 in amino acids: CASSPDRGQYF. CDR3 DNA: TGTGCCAGCAGTCCGGACAGGGGGCAGTACTTC.